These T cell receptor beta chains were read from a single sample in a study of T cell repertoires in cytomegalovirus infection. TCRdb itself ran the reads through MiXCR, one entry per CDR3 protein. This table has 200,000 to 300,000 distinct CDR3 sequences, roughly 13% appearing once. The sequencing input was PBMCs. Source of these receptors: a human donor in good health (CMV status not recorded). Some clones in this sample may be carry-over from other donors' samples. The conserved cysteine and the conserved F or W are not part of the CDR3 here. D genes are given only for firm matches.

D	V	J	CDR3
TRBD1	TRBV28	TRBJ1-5	ATRGTGGWQPQH
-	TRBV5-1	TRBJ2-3	ASSLVGMGPDTQY
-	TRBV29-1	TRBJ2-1	SVGRGRGGNEQF
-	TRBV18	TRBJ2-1	ASSPPVGNEQF
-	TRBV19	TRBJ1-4	ASSIALTGSEKLF
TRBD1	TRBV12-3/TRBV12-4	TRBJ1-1	ASSLRSGQGRAF
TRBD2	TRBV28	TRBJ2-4	ASSLRGSSGSWYIQY
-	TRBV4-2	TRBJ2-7	ASSQDLGLYSSSYEQY
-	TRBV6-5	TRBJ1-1	ASSRGHRAEAF
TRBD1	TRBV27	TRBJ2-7	ASSPGTGGHEQY
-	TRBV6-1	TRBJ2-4	ASSEVLGAKNIQY
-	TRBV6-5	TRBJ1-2	SSKEGAIYGYT
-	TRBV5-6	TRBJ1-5	ASSSWGFPYSNQPQH
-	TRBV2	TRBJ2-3	ASSAVGEVATQY